This T cell receptor (beta chain) comes out of a study of identical twins (dated by TCRdb to the mid-2010s). A note on the overall study: TCR alpha and beta repertoires from monozygotic twins, unrelated adults of various ages and cord blood were deep-sequenced to test whether fetal clonotypes persist. Replicate twin experiments were performed at different times using different library preparation protocols to rule out contamination.

V is pared back by 2 bases and J by 5 bases, with 9 bases lying between the germline termini. Counted from cysteine to phenylalanine, this CDR3 has 14 amino acids. CDR3 DNA is the only sequence kept; it has 42 bases, read in frame from the first base. The germline V gene specifies KGHSH as CDR1 and LQKENI as CDR2. Every donor was a healthy Caucasian. The twin cohort comprised three pairs of female monozygotic twins, all aged roughly 18 to 30 years. CD4+ and CD8+ T cell populations were isolated with positive isolation kits from Invitrogen. The study at large found these results: Out-of-frame TCR alpha sequences shared between twins showed an excess of low generation-probability sequences compared with coincidental sharing between unrelated individuals. Abundant cord blood beta clonotypes had fewer insertions, young adult naive repertoires showed a similar but weaker trend, and memory repertoires showed no such trend. Because the same donors could not be followed over many years, the conclusions depended on cross-sectional statistical analysis. Out-of-frame TCR alpha sharing in monozygotic twins was systematically underestimated by recombination models, whereas sharing between unrelated individuals was in agreement with the recombination models. In beta out-of-frame sequences, excess twin sharing was weaker, because having fewer shared sequences lowered the signal-to-noise ratio. Zero-insertion analyses could be partly confounded by invariant T cells such as MAIT and iNKT, although diverse VJ usage argued against such confounding for most clonotypes.

Details on this clonotype: Its antigen is unknown. No qualities accompany the bases; no much larger clone lies one base away.

The library came from 5' RACE. The data were produced on an Illumina HiSeq 2000. Template switching introduced a universal primer binding site; the final cDNA contained a unique molecular identifier, enabling accurate counting of TCR cDNA molecules. Specific primers in the conserved constant-segment region were used to synthesize first-strand cDNA for TCR alpha and beta chains. Each cDNA library was double barcoded, with a SMART-Mk sample barcode plus Illumina barcodes, to control for contamination. TruSeq adapter sequences and Illumina sample barcodes were added in two successive PCR steps. TCR alpha and beta cDNA libraries were sequenced on the Illumina HiSeq platform with custom primers. The authors processed their data as follows. Unique molecular identifiers were extracted from raw reads with MiGEC, and CDR3 positions were determined with MiXCR. Recombination models were inferred per individual with the repgenHMM and IGoR tools using an EM algorithm. Shared clonotypes were analyzed with the tcR package in R, and sharing was normalized by the product of cloneset sizes. Out-of-frame nonproductive sequences were analyzed to study raw recombination free of thymic and clonal selection effects. TCRdb trimmed the raw reads at Q25, called clones with MiXCR and kept productive beta chains. CDR3 protein duplicates are merged, each entry listing the most common genes and DNA. TCRdb assigned the V and J calls; the authors' analysis was not used. For this sample the table gives more than 400,000 distinct CDR3 sequences, of which approximately 14% were detected only once. The ten largest clones represent roughly 0.43% of the sample.

This same sample was also taken into another study, of yellow fever vaccine responses in identical twins. As the second paper documents: The authors reported that the T cell response to vaccination in identical twins appeared partly convergent and partly personalized. Focusing on identical twins, the study followed the T cell clones that responded to the vaccine, and did so with precision.

Sequenced input: CD4+ T cells sorted from blood. The TCR comes from a young woman in good health. Recombination linked TRBV18 to TRBJ1-4; the D gene cannot be resolved reliably. CDR3 reads: CASSPFTENEKLFF. The DNA reads TGTGCCAGCTCACCATTCACAGAGAATGAAAAACTGTTTTTT.